The entry below gives a single T cell receptor (beta chain) sequence along with its context. This record belongs to a study of blood T cell repertoires in COVID-19. Study in general: Collection of acute and convalescent COVID-19 samples took place in the United States, Italy and Spain. Sample material is recorded as cDNA or gDNA derived from T cells, B-cell-depleted T cells, or PBMCs.

Clones were sequenced by immunoSEQ multiplex PCR, and TCRdb holds only the in-frame ones, with some missing. The repertoire consists of hundreds of thousands of clones, with about nine tenths occurring once and the leading ten covering roughly 4.5%. The receptor was derived from a man under 40 who had recovered from COVID-19. Sequenced sample: PBMCs or T cells enriched from blood (not recorded which).

In DNA, the CDR3 is TGTGCCAGCAGCCCAACAGGGGGACTAGCGGGGCCTCAGGAGACCCAGTACTTC. Residues: CASSPTGGLAGPQETQYF. The rearrangement uses TRBV3-1 (or the pseudogene TRBV3-2) and TRBJ2-5, with TRBD2 matching over 13 bases. Germline-derived CDR1 and CDR2 are LGHDT and YNNKEL (reference sequence). The CDR3 consists of 18 residues. Unmatched junction bases numbered 13, after V lost 4 bases and J lost 5 bases.